The source of this TCR beta chain is a study of T cell responses to AZD1222 COVID-19 vaccine. About the study: Combined were second doses at about 4 or about 12 weeks. Points from the study as a whole: Only a handful of AZD1222 recipients were seropositive at baseline.

Sequenced by immunoSEQ multiplex PCR; TCRdb stores in-frame clones only, minus some. The profile shows tens of thousands of clones, around nine tenths of them singletons. On this clone: The antigen remains undetermined.

Germline V gene sequence: CDR1 MGHRA, CDR2 YSYEKL. This CDR3 is built from 20 residues. J lost 0 bases, V lost 0 bases, and 16 bases had no gene match. This clonotype was obtained from an adult in good health. The J gene is TRBJ1-1, the V gene TRBV4-1; 7 positions match TRBD1. The material was peripheral blood, obtained on day 0 of AZD1222 vaccination. In DNA, the CDR3 is TGCGCCAGCAGCCAAGATGCCCCACTTCAGGGGGGGACCATGAACACTGAAGCTTTCTTT. Translation gives CASSQDAPLQGGTMNTEAFF.